Below, 9 T cell receptor beta chains from the same sample are listed, as sequenced in a study of monozygotic twins with inflammatory bowel disease. TCRdb re-called the 5' RACE reads and gives one entry per CDR3 protein, without DNA. The listing records more than 350,000 distinct CDR3 sequences. The specimen was blood. These receptors were collected from a human donor with ulcerative colitis or Crohn's disease, or a healthy co-twin of an affected twin (not recorded which).

This chain connects TRBV6-6 to TRBJ1-2; TCRdb returns TRBD1, unconfirmable since there is no DNA. Germline CDR1 and CDR2: MNHNY and SVGAGI (reference sequence). CDR3 length: 14 residues. The CDR3: CASGTTQVSIGYTF.

This chain links TRBV20-1 with TRBJ1-2. Germline values: CDR1 DFQATT, CDR2 SNEGSKA (reference sequence). CDR3 size: 16 residues. CDR3 amino acids: CSAKPRGSWANYGYTF.

CDR3 protein: CASSTNGGTEAFF. This rearrangement joins TRBV6-5 to TRBJ1-1; lacking DNA, the TRBD1 call made by TCRdb goes unchecked. The CDR3 is 13 residues long. The germline V gene has CDR1 MNHEY and CDR2 SVGAGI.

J is TRBJ2-1 and V is TRBV24-1; TCRdb reports TRBD2, a call that lacks DNA to check it against. Per germline, CDR1 KGHDR and CDR2 SFDVKD. This CDR3 contains 13 residues. CDR3 in amino acids: CATSDPPSYEQFF.

The rearrangement joins TRBV7-3 to TRBJ2-3; TCRdb indicates TRBD1, and absent DNA this call remains unverified. Germline CDR1 SGHTA, CDR2 FQGTGA. This CDR3 has 15 amino acids. CDR3 region: CASSRAGAPSDTQYF.

The chain couples TRBV4-2 to TRBJ2-5; the D gene TCRdb calls, TRBD2, cannot be checked with no DNA. CDR1 LGHNA and CDR2 YNFKEQ come from the germline V gene. There are 16 residues in the CDR3. CDR3 sequence: CASSQEGGGARETQYF.

J is TRBJ2-1 and V is TRBV5-1; with no DNA, the TCRdb D assignment of TRBD1 cannot be verified. The CDR3 spans 13 residues. CDR1 is SGHRS and CDR2 is YFSETQ in the germline V gene. The CDR3 protein is CASSPPYRLEQFF.

This CDR3 is CSASPGGWYGYTF. This chain joins TRBV29-1 and TRBJ1-2; TCRdb outputs TRBD1, but without DNA this stays unchecked. The CDR3 spans 13 residues. The germline gives CDR1 SQVTM, CDR2 ANQGSEA.

This chain joins TRBV4-3 and TRBJ2-1; TCRdb selects TRBD2, and the lack of DNA leaves this call unchecked. The CDR3 has 18 residues. Germline values: CDR1 LGHNA, CDR2 YSLEER. CDR3 sequence: CASSQDGLAGGDYNEQFF.